These 25 T cell receptor beta chains were all obtained from the same sample, sequenced in a study of cytomegalovirus exposure and HLA in healthy donors. The PCR ran on 60 Vbeta and 13 Jbeta primers. Sequencing was performed with immunoSEQ multiplex PCR; in TCRdb, only in-frame clones are kept and a portion is missing. The sample records approximately 110,000 clones, more than 65% being singletons. Material: PBMCs. The source is a human donor in good health.

The gene calls are TRBV19 and TRBJ1-1; no firm D call. V lost 3 bases and J 2 bases, leaving 7 bases between the germline ends. This CDR3 has 13 residues. Germline values: CDR1 LNHDA, CDR2 SQIVND (reference sequence). The CDR3 region is CASSISVNTEAFF. Here the CDR3 DNA reads TGTGCCAGTAGTATCTCAGTCAACACTGAAGCTTTCTTT. The whole variable domain, remainder taken from reference TRBV19 and TRBJ1-1, is DGGITQSPKYLFRKEGQNVTLSCEQNLNHDAMYWYRQDPGQGLRLIYYSQIVNDFQKGDIAEGYSVSREKKESFPLTVTSAQKNPTAFYLCASSISVNTEAFFGQGTRLTVV.

This clone was recorded once. The chain joins TRBV5-1 to TRBJ2-5, with D perhaps TRBD2 (5 bases). This CDR3 has 13 residues. Trimming took 5 bases from V and 1 from J, leaving 9 bases between them. Per the germline V gene, CDR1 is SGHRS and CDR2 is YFSETQ. The CDR3 bases are TGCGCCAGCAGGCCGACTACCCAAGAGACCCAGTACTTC. Encoded protein: CASRPTTQETQYF.

This chain connects TRBV19 to TRBJ1-5; D call uncertain. This CDR3 region has 12 residues. In germline, CDR1 is LNHDA, CDR2 SQIVND (reference sequence). Trimming shortened V by 3 bases and J by 6 bases, and 6 bases separated the two germline ends. The CDR3 here is CASSIGGQPQHF. CDR3 nucleotides: TGTGCCAGTAGTATTGGAGGTCAGCCCCAGCATTTT.

The rearrangement links TRBV21-1 to TRBJ1-5; TRBD1 is the table's D call, not checked against the DNA. TRBV21-1 represents a pseudogene. CDR3 length: 19 amino acids. DNA of the CDR3: TGTGCCAGCAGCAAAGCGCAGGGGCACGGACGTGGTAGCAATCAGCCCCAGCATTTT. Its translation: CASSKAQGHGRGSNQPQHF.

In this sample, this clone turned up once. V gene TRBV7-2 combines with J gene TRBJ1-4, with 7 bases lining up with TRBD1. CDR3 length: 12 amino acids. Germline V lookup: CDR1 SGHTA, CDR2 FQGNSA. With 5 bases clipped from V and 13 bases from J, the junction kept 7 bases outside the gene matches. The CDR3 coding sequence is TGTGCCAGCAGCCATAACAGGGGTGGACTGTTTTTT. Protein sequence: CASSHNRGGLFF.

This clone came up once. The gene calls are TRBV29-1 and TRBJ2-5, with 9 bases that match TRBD1. CDR3 length: 13 amino acids. V lost 7 bases, J lost 1 base, and 4 bases stayed unmatched. Germline-derived CDR1 and CDR2 are SQVTM and ANQGSEA. In nucleotides, the CDR3 is TGCAGCGCCCAGGACAGGGGCCAAGAGACCCAGTACTTC. It specifies CSAQDRGQETQYF.

This chain connects TRBV28 to TRBJ1-6, with D maybe TRBD1 (5 bases). CDR3 length: 14 residues. Germline V gene lookup returns CDR1 MDHEN and CDR2 SYDVKM. V gave up 11 bases and J gave up 10 bases, with 21 bases separating them. The CDR3 sequence is CASGNPGRYSPLHF. CDR3 DNA sequence: TGTGCCTCAGGGAATCCTGGCAGGTACTCACCCCTCCACTTT.

In its sample, this clone was seen a few times. This sequence joins TRBV6-5 and TRBJ2-7; TRBD2 might be the D (6 bases). Germline CDR1 MNHEY, CDR2 SVGAGI. Trimming stripped 11 bases from V and 9 bases from J, with 20 bases between. The CDR3 contains 12 residues. Written as DNA, the CDR3 is TGTGCCGTTCAGGCGGCGGGGACCGGGCAGTACTTC. Translation: CAVQAAGTGQYF.

In its sample, this clone was seen once. The chain employs TRBV4-1 and TRBJ1-4; possibly TRBD1 for D (6 bases). The V and J ends lost 0 bases and 5 bases respectively, with 19 bases between them. This CDR3 has 18 residues. Germline V gives CDR1 MGHRA, CDR2 YSYEKL. The CDR3 sequence: CASSQDGGHGGGNEKLFF. Here the CDR3 DNA reads TGCGCCAGCAGCCAAGATGGGGGGCATGGGGGGGGCAATGAAAAACTGTTTTTT.

The chain employs TRBV5-1 and TRBJ2-3; no reliable D call. The CDR3 sequence is 14 residues long. Germline assignment: CDR1 SGHRS and CDR2 YFSETQ. V dropped 4 bases and J dropped 5 bases, with 14 bases sitting between them. The CDR3 DNA reads as TGCGCCAGCAGCCTTCGCCAGAAAAAAGATACGCAGTATTTT. Translated: CASSLRQKKDTQYF.

For this clone: One end of the junction varies from germline; a read error may be responsible. The V and J genes are TRBV4-1 and TRBJ2-1; 7 bases align to TRBD2. The CDR3 is 16 residues long. The germline gives CDR1 MGHRA, CDR2 YSYEKL. The CDR3 region is CASSPPTSIAYNEQFF. CDR3 coding DNA: TGTGCCAGCAGCCCGCCGACTAGCATAGCCTACAATGAGCAGTTCTTC.

This chain joins TRBV27 and TRBJ2-5; maybe TRBD2 (5 bases). The assigned J gene may be wrong: the sequence end matches TRBJ2-7 better. Germline lookup yields CDR1 MNHEY and CDR2 SMNVEV (reference sequence). The CDR3 totals 14 residues. Here the CDR3 DNA reads TGTGCCAGCAGTGGGAGCCCGCCGTCCTACGAGCAGTACTTC. Translating gives CASSGSPPSYEQYF.

The chain carries TRBV29-1 and TRBJ1-1; D is unclear. Trimming shortened V by 2 bases and J by 5 bases, and 12 bases separated the two germline ends. Looked up from germline, CDR1 is SQVTM and CDR2 is ANQGSEA. This CDR3 has 13 amino acids. CDR3 sequence: CSVERSPGTEAFF. CDR3 nucleotides: TGCAGCGTTGAACGATCACCGGGGACTGAAGCTTTCTTT.

This clone was observed a handful of times. CDR3 loop: CASSQDRILGGYTF. For the CDR3, the DNA is TGTGCCAGCAGCCAGGACAGGATTTTAGGAGGCTACACCTTC. V usage is TRBV5-4 and J usage is TRBJ1-2; 7 bases are a match to TRBD1. The V and J ends lost 4 bases and 8 bases, in that order; junction bases with no gene match: 11. The germline V gene has CDR1 SGHNT and CDR2 YYREEE (reference sequence). This CDR3 has 14 amino acids.

V usage is TRBV19 and J usage is TRBJ1-3, with 8 bases fitting TRBD1. The CDR3 runs to 14 residues. Germline assignment: CDR1 LNHDA and CDR2 SQIVND (reference sequence). V lost 6 bases and J lost 3; bases outside the gene matches: 4. CDR3 loop: CASSLTGVGNTIYF. CDR3 bases: TGTGCCAGTAGCCTGACAGGGGTTGGAAACACCATATATTTT. The full variable domain, in which reference TRBV19 and TRBJ1-3 provide the parts outside the CDR3, is DGGITQSPKYLFRKEGQNVTLSCEQNLNHDAMYWYRQDPGQGLRLIYYSQIVNDFQKGDIAEGYSVSREKKESFPLTVTSAQKNPTAFYLCASSLTGVGNTIYFGEGSWLTVV.

The J gene is TRBJ1-1, the V gene TRBV28; TRBD1 aligns across 7 bases. The CDR3 sequence is 14 residues long. V trimming: 4 bases; J trimming: 0 bases; junction bases outside the gene matches: 2. Germline CDR1 is MDHEN and CDR2 is SYDVKM. The CDR3: CASSWDRLNTEAFF. The CDR3 nucleotides are TGTGCCAGCAGTTGGGACAGACTGAACACTGAAGCTTTCTTT.

The J gene is TRBJ2-7, the V gene TRBV4-2; D not resolved. CDR1 LGHNA and CDR2 YNFKEQ come from the germline V gene. The CDR3 loop spans 14 amino acids. Trimming shortened V by 4 bases and J by 0 bases, and 10 bases separated the two germline ends. CDR3 region: CASSPPTPSYEQYF. The DNA for the CDR3 is TGTGCCAGCAGCCCTCCAACACCCTCCTACGAGCAGTACTTC.

This chain links TRBV9 with TRBJ2-1; TRBD1 agrees at 7 bases. Germline CDR1 SGDLS, CDR2 YYNGEE. The CDR3 loop spans 14 amino acids. Unmatched junction bases numbered 4, after V lost 4 bases and J lost 3 bases. CDR3 DNA sequence: TGTGCCAGCAGCTTCCGGGACAGCTACAATGAGCAGTTCTTC. The encoded protein is CASSFRDSYNEQFF.

The V call is TRBV21-1, the J call TRBJ2-3; TRBD1, the table's D call, lacks a check against the DNA. TRBV21-1 represents a pseudogene. This CDR3 is 16 amino acids long. The CDR3 region has the DNA TGTGCCAGCAGCCCATCACAGGGGGCGAGGGTGGATACGCAGTATTTT. Translation: CASSPSQGARVDTQYF.

V gene TRBV5-1 combines with J gene TRBJ2-3, with D unclear. V gave up 2 bases and J gave up 4 bases, with 11 bases separating them. Germline V lookup: CDR1 SGHRS, CDR2 YFSETQ. The CDR3 sequence is 14 residues long. For the CDR3, the DNA is TGCGCCAGCAGCTTCTGGTCCACGGCAGATACGCAGTATTTT. This codes for CASSFWSTADTQYF.

The rearrangement joins TRBV7-2 to TRBJ2-7, with TRBD2 matching 7 bases. Looked up from germline, CDR1 is SGHTA and CDR2 is FQGNSA. The CDR3 runs 16 residues. V lost 5 bases and J lost 2; bases outside the gene matches: 12. In DNA, the CDR3 is TGTGCCAGCAGCCCCCTCTGGGAGGGCCCCACCTACGAGCAGTACTTC. Translation: CASSPLWEGPTYEQYF.

This clone was found a few times. The chain recombines TRBV30 with TRBJ2-7; maybe TRBD1 (6 bases). Germline V gene sequence: CDR1 GTSNPN, CDR2 SVGIG (reference sequence). Trimming stripped 5 bases from V and 3 bases from J, with 11 bases between. The CDR3 runs 12 residues. The CDR3 loop is CAWSQGRYEQYF. The CDR3 nucleotides read TGTGCCTGGTCCCAGGGGCGCTACGAGCAGTACTTC.

This clone has more than one count but fewer than ten. V and J are TRBV28 and TRBJ2-1; 8 bases are shared with TRBD2. The V gene's germline CDR1 is MDHEN and CDR2 SYDVKM. Unmatched junction bases numbered 8, after V lost 6 bases and J lost 1 base. The CDR3 has 16 amino acids. CDR3 amino acids: CASSSPTSGSYNEQFF. The CDR3 nucleotides are TGTGCCAGCAGCTCCCCAACTAGCGGTTCCTACAATGAGCAGTTCTTC.

About this clone itself: The junction departs from germline at one end; a sequencing error may be responsible. The rearrangement uses TRBV7-9 and TRBJ1-4; D perhaps matches TRBD1 (6 bases). The CDR3 has 16 amino acids. CDR1 and CDR2 from the germline V gene are SEHNR and FQNEAQ (reference sequence). CDR3 sequence: CSSSLDDLTGKEKLFF. CDR3 DNA: TGTTCCAGCAGCTTAGATGATCTTACAGGGAAGGAAAAACTGTTTTTT.

This clone was detected only once. This sequence joins TRBV5-1 and TRBJ1-1; D remains ambiguous. Trimming removed 2 bases at V and 0 bases at J, with 11 bases between. The CDR3 has 15 amino acids. Germline V gene sequence: CDR1 SGHRS, CDR2 YFSETQ. The CDR3 spells CASSFIGGVNTEAFF. CDR3 DNA sequence: TGCGCCAGCAGCTTTATCGGCGGGGTGAACACTGAAGCTTTCTTT.